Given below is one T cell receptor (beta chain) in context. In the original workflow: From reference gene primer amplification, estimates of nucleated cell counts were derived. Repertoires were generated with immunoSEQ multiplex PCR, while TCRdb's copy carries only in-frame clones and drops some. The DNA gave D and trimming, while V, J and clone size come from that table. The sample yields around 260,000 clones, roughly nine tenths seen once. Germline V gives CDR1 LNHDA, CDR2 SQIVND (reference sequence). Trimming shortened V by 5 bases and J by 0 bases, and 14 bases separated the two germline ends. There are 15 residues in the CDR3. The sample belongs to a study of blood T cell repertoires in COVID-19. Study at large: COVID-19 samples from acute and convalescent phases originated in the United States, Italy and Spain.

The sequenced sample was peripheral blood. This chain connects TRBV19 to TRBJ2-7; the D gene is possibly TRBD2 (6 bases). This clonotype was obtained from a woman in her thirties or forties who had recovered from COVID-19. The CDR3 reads CASSPLGDFSYEQYF. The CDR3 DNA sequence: TGTGCCAGTAGTCCACTCGGGGACTTCTCCTACGAGCAGTACTTC.